The 18 T cell receptor beta chains below come from one sample, sequenced in a study of cytomegalovirus exposure and HLA in healthy donors. PCR involved 60 Vbeta and 13 Jbeta primers. Sequenced by immunoSEQ multiplex PCR; TCRdb stores in-frame clones only, minus some. The sample includes over 150,000 clones, around 90% of them seen just once. Sequenced material: PBMCs. The receptors were sampled from a woman in her twenties or thirties in good health and CMV-seronegative.

The chain links TRBV5-4 to TRBJ1-4, with D uncertain. V was cut by 4 bases and J by 6 bases, with 13 bases left in between. The CDR3 extends over 14 amino acids. Germline CDR1 reads SGHNT; CDR2 reads YYREEE (reference sequence). Here the CDR3 reads CASSPEAADEKLFF. The CDR3 DNA reads as TGTGCCAGCAGCCCGGAGGCGGCGGATGAAAAACTGTTTTTT.

This clone was seen just once. This chain uses TRBV7-3 with TRBJ2-2, with 9 nucleotides matching TRBD2. This CDR3 has 16 amino acids. CDR1 and CDR2 (germline): SGHTA, FQGTGA. V gave up 5 bases and J gave up 7 bases; unmatched junction bases: 11. This CDR3 reads CASSQESGRFGGELFF. CDR3 nucleotide sequence: TGTGCCAGCAGCCAAGAGAGCGGGAGGTTCGGCGGGGAGCTGTTTTTT.

The J gene is TRBJ2-7, the V gene TRBV7-8, with D possibly matching TRBD1 (5 bases). Germline lookup yields CDR1 SGHVS and CDR2 FQNEAQ. The CDR3 has 14 residues. V was trimmed by 4 bases and J by 2 bases, leaving 12 bases between them. As DNA, the CDR3 is TGTGCCAGCAGCTCCCACAGGTTCGCCTACGAGCAGTACTTC. This translates into CASSSHRFAYEQYF.

V and J are TRBV7-2 and TRBJ2-1; 12 nucleotides match TRBD2. The CDR3 is made up of 15 amino acids. Germline CDR1 is SGHTA and CDR2 is FQGNSA. The V segment lost 5 bases and the J segment 5 bases; nucleotides outside the gene matches: 4. This CDR3 reads CASSLLAGGNNEQFF. The CDR3 DNA is TGTGCCAGCAGCCTACTAGCGGGGGGAAACAATGAGCAGTTCTTC.

Only one count was recorded for this clone. This chain joins TRBV14 and TRBJ2-5; D is possibly TRBD2 (5 bases). Trimming removed 4 bases from V and 5 bases from J, with 14 bases in between. The CDR3 is 14 residues long. Germline V gene sequence: CDR1 SGHDN, CDR2 FVKESK. DNA for the CDR3: TGTGCCAGCAGCCTACTGGTAGCTAGCGAGACCCAGTACTTC. Translating it yields CASSLLVASETQYF.

The rearrangement joins TRBV5-6 to TRBJ1-5; D not resolved. Trimming pared 3 bases from V and 7 bases from J, leaving 8 bases between. Germline values: CDR1 SGHDT, CDR2 YYEEEE. The CDR3 totals 12 residues. CDR3 coding DNA: TGTGCCAGCAGCTCGAGTTCGCAGCCCCAGCATTTT. This sequence encodes CASSSSSQPQHF.

This clone was observed a handful of times. This sequence joins TRBV7-9 and TRBJ2-3, with TRBD2 matching over 7 bases. CDR3 length: 16 amino acids. Germline CDR1 SEHNR, CDR2 FQNEAQ (reference sequence). V dropped 6 bases and J dropped 0; count of bases not matched to a gene: 9. The CDR3 bases are TGTGCCAGCAGGTCACCTCTAGCGGCTAGCACAGATACGCAGTATTTT. It codes for CASRSPLAASTDTQYF.

The V call is TRBV29-1, the J call TRBJ2-5, with 7 bases identical to TRBD1. The ends lost 7 bases at V and 0 bases at J; junction bases unmatched: 5. Germline V gene lookup returns CDR1 SQVTM and CDR2 ANQGSEA. This CDR3 has 13 amino acids. CDR3 nucleotides: TGCAGCGGAGGGACAGCCTACCAAGAGACCCAGTACTTC. Amino acids: CSGGTAYQETQYF.

The chain employs TRBV15 and TRBJ1-4; D gene uncertain. Trimming shortened V by 5 bases and J by 3 bases, and 13 bases separated the two germline ends. The V gene's germline CDR1 is LNHNV and CDR2 YYDKDF (reference sequence). This CDR3 is 15 amino acids long. The chain's CDR3 is CATSPRAVANEKLFF. CDR3 sequence (DNA): TGTGCCACCAGCCCGAGAGCCGTGGCTAATGAAAAACTGTTTTTT.

This sequence joins TRBV7-6 and TRBJ2-5; a possible D gene is TRBD2 (5 bases). Trimming stripped 3 bases from V and 3 bases from J, with 8 bases between. The CDR3 is 13 amino acids. Germline assignment: CDR1 SGHVS and CDR2 FNYEAQ. The DNA of the CDR3 is TGTGCCAGCAGCTTTAGGAGGAAAGAGACCCAGTACTTC. Translation: CASSFRRKETQYF.

V gene TRBV5-1 combines with J gene TRBJ2-7; 7 nucleotides line up with TRBD1. The CDR3 is 15 residues long. Unmatched junction bases numbered 8, after V lost 4 bases and J lost 1 base. Germline lookup yields CDR1 SGHRS and CDR2 YFSETQ. The CDR3 coding sequence is TGCGCCAGCAGCGTTGGGACAGTGCCATCCTACGAGCAGTACTTC. Its protein is CASSVGTVPSYEQYF.

The rearrangement joins TRBV28 to TRBJ1-3; D uncertain. The CDR3 sequence is 13 residues long. Looked up from germline, CDR1 is MDHEN and CDR2 is SYDVKM. Trimming left V 5 bases short and J 1 base short, with 6 bases between. This CDR3 is CASSDMSGNTIYF. The DNA for the CDR3 is TGTGCCAGCAGTGACATGTCTGGAAACACCATATATTTT.

The chain employs TRBV20-1 and TRBJ2-5, with 8 bases aligning to TRBD1. The germline V gene has CDR1 DFQATT and CDR2 SNEGSKA (reference sequence). The CDR3 loop spans 11 amino acids. The CDR3 is CSLRGLETQYF. DNA for the CDR3: TGCAGCCTCAGGGGGCTAGAGACCCAGTACTTC.

The rearrangement uses TRBV10-2 and TRBJ1-5, with TRBD1 matching 8 bases. The CDR3 loop spans 15 amino acids. The germline V gene encodes CDR1 WSHSY and CDR2 SAAADI. The trim removed 5 bases at V and 3 bases at J, leaving 6 bases unmatched. CDR3 DNA: TGCGCCAGCAGTCGACAGGGGCAGGACAATCAGCCCCAGCATTTT. It yields the protein CASSRQGQDNQPQHF.

This chain connects TRBV14 to TRBJ1-2, with unresolved D. Germline loops: CDR1 SGHDN, CDR2 FVKESK. Trimming removed 0 bases from V and 3 bases from J, with 11 bases in between. CDR3 length equals 15 residues. The chain's CDR3 is CASSQDTRGYYGYTF. The CDR3 DNA is TGTGCCAGCAGCCAAGATACCCGAGGGTACTATGGCTACACCTTC.

In this sample, this clone turned up once. The CDR3 sequence: CASSVRASGGTETQYF. The DNA for the CDR3 is TGTGCCAGCAGCGTTAGGGCTAGCGGGGGGACGGAGACCCAGTACTTC. The V call is TRBV7-2, the J call TRBJ2-5; TRBD2 matches 11 bases. Germline V lookup: CDR1 SGHTA, CDR2 FQGNSA. The CDR3 has 16 amino acids. With 5 bases clipped from V and 5 bases from J, the junction kept 10 bases outside the gene matches.

The chain couples TRBV28 to TRBJ1-2, with 7 bases aligning to TRBD1. The germline CDR1 and CDR2 sequences are MDHEN and SYDVKM. Trimming cost V 4 bases and J 4 bases; bases outside gene matches: 3. The CDR3 loop spans 13 amino acids. In DNA form, the CDR3 reads TGTGCCAGCAGTTCCCAGGGGGTCTATGGCTACACCTTC. Translation: CASSSQGVYGYTF.

CDR3 sequence reads: CASSFQATRVSGANVLTF. The CDR3 DNA reads as TGTGCCAGCAGCTTCCAGGCCACCAGGGTGTCTGGGGCCAACGTCCTGACTTTC. The rearrangement uses TRBV7-2 and TRBJ2-6; perhaps TRBD1 as D (5 bases). This CDR3 contains 18 residues. The germline gives CDR1 SGHTA, CDR2 FQGNSA. Trimming cost V 3 bases and J 1 base, with 16 bases left between them.